This T cell receptor (beta chain) was profiled in a study of T cells in Graves' hyperthyroidism and ophthalmopathy. Study-wide context: Peripheral blood was acquired at first diagnosis, ahead of any therapy whatsoever.

Stable Graves' hyperthyroidism meant no ophthalmopathy progression within 18 months. Per germline, CDR1 SEHNR and CDR2 FQNEAQ (reference sequence). V was cut by 5 bases and J by 4 bases, with 12 bases left in between. The CDR3 totals 13 residues. This clonotype has more than one count but fewer than ten. Amplified TCR beta CDR3 regions derived from RNA transcripts. In the first-round RT-PCR of the TCR CDR3, the HTBI primer set was used. In TCRdb, the multiplex PCR reads were re-called with MiXCR into one record per CDR3 protein. The data show some 560,000 distinct CDR3 sequences, 15% to 18% seen once. Specimen: blood. This TCR came from a young woman with Graves' hyperthyroidism. The chain couples TRBV7-9 to TRBJ2-7; no definite D call. CDR3 residues: CASSPLSRYEQYF. CDR3 sequence (DNA): TGTGCCAGCAGCCCCTTAAGCCGTTACGAGCAGTACTTC.